These T cell receptor beta chains were read from a single sample in a study of response to subunit inactivated influenza vaccine. One entry per CDR3 protein, called by TCRdb with MiXCR from the RT-PCR reads. The data show about 650,000 distinct CDR3 sequences, about 15% seen once. Specimen: PBMCs from blood, collected less than 15 days before vaccination. These receptors were obtained from a man between 45 and 60 years old who received an inactivated influenza vaccine. Both conserved end residues are part of each CDR3. Each record gives: V gene, J gene, D gene, clone size, CDR3 DNA, CDR3 protein. The D gene is left open where the match is weak. Only some rows state a clone size, as once, few, many or a class for expanded clones.

V gene: TRBV28; J gene: TRBJ2-5; D gene: TRBD1; clone size: few; CDR3 DNA: TGTGCCAGCAGTGACACCGGGACAGGGTCCCAAGAGACCCAGTACTTC; CDR3 protein: CASSDTGTGSQETQYF
V gene: TRBV9; J gene: TRBJ2-1; D gene: .; clone size: .; CDR3 DNA: TGTGCCAGCAGCGTAGGGCGGGCCATAGCCGGGGCGGATGAGCAGTTCTTC; CDR3 protein: CASSVGRAIAGADEQFF
V gene: TRBV7-2; J gene: TRBJ2-3; D gene: TRBD2; clone size: .; CDR3 DNA: TGTGCCAGCAGCTTAAGGAGCGGGGTCTCAGATACGCAGTATTTT; CDR3 protein: CASSLRSGVSDTQYF
V gene: TRBV6-2/TRBV6-3; J gene: TRBJ2-4; D gene: .; clone size: .; CDR3 DNA: TGTGCCAGCAGATTACCCGGGGACATTGCGAACATTCAGTACTTC; CDR3 protein: CASRLPGDIANIQYF
V gene: TRBV6-5; J gene: TRBJ1-1; D gene: .; clone size: .; CDR3 DNA: TGTGCCAGCAGTTACTCGCCCAGTCAATCTGAAGCTTTCTTT; CDR3 protein: CASSYSPSQSEAFF
V gene: TRBV11-1; J gene: TRBJ2-1; D gene: .; clone size: .; CDR3 DNA: TGTGCCAGCAGCTTAAGCCCACTGGAGGCGGGGCGGTCCTACAATGAGCAGTTCTTC; CDR3 protein: CASSLSPLEAGRSYNEQFF
V gene: TRBV4-3; J gene: TRBJ2-2; D gene: TRBD1; clone size: .; CDR3 DNA: TGCGCCAGCAGCCAAGTGAGACAGGGGACCGGGGAGCTGTTTTTT; CDR3 protein: CASSQVRQGTGELFF
V gene: TRBV9; J gene: TRBJ2-5; D gene: .; clone size: many; CDR3 DNA: TGTGCCAGCAGCGGACGGCAGGAGCAAGAGACCCAGTACTTC; CDR3 protein: CASSGRQEQETQYF
V gene: TRBV18; J gene: TRBJ1-2; D gene: TRBD1; clone size: .; CDR3 DNA: TGTGCCAGCTCACCACCGGGACAGGGGATCTATGGCTACACCTTC; CDR3 protein: CASSPPGQGIYGYTF
V gene: TRBV5-6; J gene: TRBJ2-2; D gene: TRBD1; clone size: few; CDR3 DNA: TGTGCCAGCAGCTTCAGACAGGGCCTCTTCACCGGGGAGCTGTTTTTT; CDR3 protein: CASSFRQGLFTGELFF
V gene: TRBV4-3; J gene: TRBJ2-7; D gene: .; clone size: few; CDR3 DNA: TGCGCCAGCAGCCAAGGGGCCTGGGGAAGCGCCTACGAGCAGTACTTC; CDR3 protein: CASSQGAWGSAYEQYF